This T cell receptor (beta chain) was observed in a study of blood T cell repertoires in COVID-19. Germline V lookup: CDR1 MNHEY, CDR2 SVGAGI. V was clipped by 4 bases and J by 3 bases; unmatched bases: 6. The CDR3 extends over 14 amino acids. As originally analysed: Estimated nucleated cell counts came from reference gene primer amplification. Profiled with immunoSEQ multiplex PCR; TCRdb holds only in-frame clones, not every one. V and J calls and clone size follow that table, whereas D and trimming were derived from the DNA. Counted here are 300,000 to 400,000 clones, 89% occurring once; the ten biggest clones make up 4% to 6%.

The sequence came from a man aged 60-69 years who had recovered from COVID-19. Specimen: PBMCs or T cells enriched from blood (not recorded which). The chain links TRBV6-5 to TRBJ2-7; 7 bases line up with TRBD1. CDR3 sequence: CASSFTGQNYEQYF. The CDR3, as DNA: TGTGCCAGCAGTTTCACGGGACAGAACTACGAGCAGTACTTC.